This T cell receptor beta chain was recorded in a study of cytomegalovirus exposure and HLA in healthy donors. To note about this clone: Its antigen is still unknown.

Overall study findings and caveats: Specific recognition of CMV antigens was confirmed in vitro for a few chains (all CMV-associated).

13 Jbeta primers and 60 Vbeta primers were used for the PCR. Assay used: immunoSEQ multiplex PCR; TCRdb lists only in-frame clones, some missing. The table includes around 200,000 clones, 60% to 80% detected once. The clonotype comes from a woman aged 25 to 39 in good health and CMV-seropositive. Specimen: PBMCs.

The CDR3 sequence is CAPLKEVLTGELFF. The CDR3 DNA sequence: TGTGCCCCATTAAAAGAGGTTCTCACCGGGGAGCTGTTTTTT. V and J are TRBV6-4 and TRBJ2-2; D not resolved. From germline, CDR1 is MRHNA and CDR2 SNTAGT. The CDR3 consists of 14 residues. With 11 bases removed from V and 4 bases from J, the gap between germline ends came to 17 bases.